This passage covers 8 T cell receptor beta chains from one sample sequenced in a study of blood T cell repertoires in COVID-19. Clones were read by immunoSEQ multiplex PCR, and TCRdb kept only the in-frame ones, dropping some. The sample lists roughly 250,000 clones, around four fifths seen once, with around 4.7% in the top ten. The sequencing input was peripheral blood. These receptors all stem from a woman in her 70s with acute or convalescent COVID-19.

The rearrangement links TRBV3-1 (or the pseudogene TRBV3-2) to TRBJ1-2, with D possibly matching TRBD1 (5 bases). V was cut by 1 base and J by 7 bases, with 10 bases left in between. The germline gives CDR1 LGHDT, CDR2 YNNKEL (reference sequence). The CDR3 runs 13 residues. The CDR3 sequence is CASSQVPGVGYTF. Here the CDR3 DNA reads TGTGCCAGCAGCCAAGTTCCGGGGGTTGGCTACACCTTC.

The J gene is TRBJ2-2, the V gene TRBV10-3, with 8 bases aligning to TRBD1. Trimming removed 4 bases from V and 8 bases from J; junction bases left unmatched: 15. The CDR3 loop spans 17 amino acids. Germline CDR1 ENHRY, CDR2 SYGVKD. The CDR3 spells CAISGGLGRGPSGELFF. CDR3 sequence (DNA): TGTGCCATCAGTGGAGGTTTAGGCAGGGGGCCCTCAGGGGAGCTGTTTTTT.

This clone was counted between two and nine times. The chain has TRBV5-1 and TRBJ1-4; 9 positions agree with TRBD1. The V and J ends lost 4 bases and 4 bases, in that order; junction bases with no gene match: 8. The CDR3 covers 16 residues. Per the germline V gene, CDR1 is SGHRS and CDR2 is YFSETQ. The CDR3 nucleotides read TGCGCCAGCAGCGAGACACAGGGGGCAATTAATGAAAAACTGTTTTTT. Protein sequence: CASSETQGAINEKLFF.

The chain uses TRBV5-1 and TRBJ2-1, with D possibly matching TRBD2 (6 bases). Per germline, CDR1 SGHRS and CDR2 YFSETQ. The V and J ends lost 0 bases and 0 bases respectively, with 10 bases between them. This CDR3 comprises 16 residues. In DNA form, the CDR3 reads TGCGCCAGCAGCTTGGGGGACTTGAGCTCCTACAATGAGCAGTTCTTC. Translated, it gives CASSLGDLSSYNEQFF.

J is TRBJ2-5 and V is TRBV14; 7 positions agree with TRBD2. CDR1 and CDR2 (germline): SGHDN, FVKESK. This CDR3 comprises 15 residues. Germline trimming cut 6 bases from V and 5 bases from J; bases unmatched to any gene: 12. The CDR3 DNA follows: TGTGCCAGCAGTCCCTTTCCGGGGGGAGGTGAGACCCAGTACTTC. Protein sequence: CASSPFPGGGETQYF. Full variable domain (outside the CDR3, taken from reference TRBV14 and TRBJ2-5): EAGVTQFPSHSVIEKGQTVTLRCDPISGHDNLYWYRRVMGKEIKFLLHFVKESKQDESGMPNNRFLAERTGGTYSTLKVQPAELEDSGVYFCASSPFPGGGETQYFGPGTRLLVL.

As to this clone: Other DNA sequences in this specimen translate into the identical CDR3. The chain links TRBV7-2 to TRBJ1-2; no clear D gene. Per germline, CDR1 SGHTA and CDR2 FQGNSA. V lost 0 bases, J lost 4 bases, and 6 bases lay in between. The length of the CDR3 is 13 residues. The CDR3 DNA is TGTGCCAGCAGCTTAGCGGAGGGCTATGGCTACACCTTC. Protein: CASSLAEGYGYTF.

This chain links TRBV30 with TRBJ2-2, with a tentative D call TRBD2 (5 bases). V was pared by 0 bases and J by 9 bases, with 8 bases between. The length of the CDR3 is 12 residues. Germline V gives CDR1 GTSNPN, CDR2 SVGIG (reference sequence). CDR3 residues: CAWSVEGWELFF. The CDR3 DNA follows: TGTGCCTGGAGTGTCGAGGGTTGGGAGCTGTTTTTT.

This chain uses TRBV19 with TRBJ1-5; TRBD1 is a possible D gene (5 bases). This CDR3 spans 15 amino acids. The V gene lost 7 bases and the J gene lost 11 bases, with 24 bases spanning the gap. The germline V gene has CDR1 LNHDA and CDR2 SQIVND (reference sequence). In DNA form, the CDR3 reads TGTGCCAGTACCTTGGAGGGGAGCTTGAGAGGGACCCAGCATTTT. The encoded protein is CASTLEGSLRGTQHF.